This passage covers 19 T cell receptor beta chains from one sample sequenced in a study of identical twins (dated by TCRdb to about 2016). The library was obtained by 5' RACE. The instrument was an Illumina HiSeq 2000. TCRdb reprocessed the public reads (quality trimming at Q25 with fastp, clone calling with MiXCR) and kept in-frame beta chains. Each CDR3 protein gets just one entry, which takes the most common genes and DNA from the rows behind it. This sample gives 1.5 million to 2 million distinct CDR3 sequences in total; around 33% of them show up just once. The top ten clonotypes cover 0.25% to 0.3% of the sample. Sequencing was performed on cord blood. All receptors derive from a newborn girl in good health.

The gene calls are TRBV5-1 and TRBJ1-1; D is possibly TRBD1 (6 bases). The germline V and J ends were trimmed by 0 bases and 6 bases, with 15 bases remaining between them. Germline values: CDR1 SGHRS, CDR2 YFSETQ. This CDR3 is built from 15 residues. The CDR3 coding sequence is TGCGCCAGCAGCTTGGTTGGCAGGGGAGAATCTGAAGCTTTCTTT. Protein product: CASSLVGRGESEAFF.

The chain uses TRBV4-2 and TRBJ2-5; 8 nucleotides line up with TRBD2. The germline V gene encodes CDR1 LGHNA and CDR2 YNFKEQ. The V and J ends lost 5 bases and 11 bases, in that order; junction bases with no gene match: 22. The CDR3 spans 17 residues. The CDR3 DNA follows: TGTGCCAGCAGCTCCAGGAGGCTAGCGGGCTCCTACAATGAGCAGTACTTC. It specifies CASSSRRLAGSYNEQYF.

The rearrangement joins TRBV14 to TRBJ1-1, with 10 bases matching TRBD1. The length of the CDR3 is 12 residues. The germline CDR1 and CDR2 sequences are SGHDN and FVKESK. V lost 4 bases and J lost 10; bases outside the gene matches: 3. The CDR3 DNA sequence: TGTGCCAGCAGCCTCCGGGACAGGGGAGCTTTCTTT. This codes for CASSLRDRGAFF.

There are a few counts of this clonotype. The chain carries TRBV29-1 and TRBJ1-5; 7 bases match TRBD1. The CDR3 extends over 11 amino acids. Trimming removed 4 bases from V and 6 bases from J; junction bases left unmatched: 0. Germline loops: CDR1 SQVTM, CDR2 ANQGSEA. The CDR3 DNA reads TGCAGCGTTGGACAGGGTCAGCCCCAGCATTTT. It is translated as CSVGQGQPQHF.

J is TRBJ1-4 and V is TRBV5-1; D unresolved. Germline loops: CDR1 SGHRS, CDR2 YFSETQ. The CDR3 runs 15 residues. Trimming cost V 2 bases and J 8 bases, with 16 bases left between them. The CDR3 region is CASSFAPELSEKLFF. The CDR3 DNA reads as TGCGCCAGCAGCTTTGCACCAGAGCTCTCGGAAAAACTGTTTTTT.

This chain connects TRBV5-1 to TRBJ2-1; TRBD2 agrees at 9 bases. From germline, CDR1 is SGHRS and CDR2 YFSETQ. Germline trimming cut 2 bases from V and 4 bases from J; bases unmatched to any gene: 10. The CDR3 loop spans 17 amino acids. CDR3 in amino acids: CASSLMNLAGLYNEQFF. In DNA, the CDR3 is TGCGCCAGCAGCTTAATGAATCTAGCGGGGCTGTACAATGAGCAGTTCTTC.

The V and J genes are TRBV12-3 or TRBV12-4 and TRBJ2-5, with D possibly TRBD2 on 6 matching bases. This CDR3 is built from 17 residues. With 1 base removed from V and 11 bases from J, the gap between germline ends came to 26 bases. CDR3 residues: CASSLETSGLALNEQYF. As DNA, the CDR3 is TGTGCCAGCAGTTTAGAGACGTCCGGGCTAGCGCTTAATGAGCAGTACTTC.

This sequence joins TRBV20-1 and TRBJ1-5; possible D gene TRBD1, 5 bases. The germline CDR1 and CDR2 sequences are DFQATT and SNEGSKA (reference sequence). V lost 3 bases to trimming and J lost 5 bases, with 17 bases between them. The CDR3 consists of 15 residues. CDR3 sequence: CSARPGTVGDQPQHF. The CDR3 nucleotides read TGCAGTGCTAGGCCTGGGACCGTCGGGGATCAGCCCCAGCATTTT.

The chain employs TRBV7-9 and TRBJ2-5; perhaps TRBD1 as D (7 bases). The germline V and J ends were trimmed by 5 bases and 4 bases, with 17 bases remaining between them. Germline V gives CDR1 SEHNR, CDR2 FQNEAQ (reference sequence). The CDR3 is 15 residues long. CDR3 nucleotides: TGTGCCAGCAGCCCTCCATGGCAGGGGGGAGAGACCCAGTACTTC. Translation: CASSPPWQGGETQYF.

This clonotype came up many times. This chain joins TRBV14 and TRBJ2-4, with TRBD2 matching over 7 bases. This CDR3 spans 18 amino acids. The germline V gene has CDR1 SGHDN and CDR2 FVKESK. V lost 5 bases, J lost 0 bases, and 13 bases stayed unmatched. The DNA of the CDR3 is TGTGCCAGCAGCTACGGGGCTGGCGGGGGAATAGCCAAAAACATTCAGTACTTC. This gives the protein CASSYGAGGGIAKNIQYF.

The table lists this clonotype with many counts. The chain has TRBV7-2 and TRBJ1-2; D perhaps matches TRBD1 (6 bases). The CDR3 extends over 15 amino acids. Trimming stripped 3 bases from V and 0 bases from J, with 11 bases between. Germline V lookup: CDR1 SGHTA, CDR2 FQGNSA. CDR3 nucleotide sequence: TGTGCCAGCAGCTTTACCGGACAGTCTAACTATGGCTACACCTTC. As protein: CASSFTGQSNYGYTF. Full variable domain (rest looked up from reference TRBV7-2 and TRBJ1-2): GAGVSQSPSNKVTEKGKDVELRCDPISGHTALYWYRQSLGQGLEFLIYFQGNSAPDKSGLPSDRFSAERTGGSVSTLTIQRTQQEDSAVYLCASSFTGQSNYGYTFGSGTRLTVV.

The table lists this clonotype with a few counts. The V call is TRBV6-6, the J call TRBJ2-3; D call uncertain. The germline V and J ends were trimmed by 2 bases and 2 bases, with 14 bases remaining between them. Germline V gene data show CDR1 as MNHNY and CDR2 as SVGAGI (reference sequence). The length of the CDR3 is 16 residues. The CDR3 DNA is TGTGCCAGCAGTTACAGGCCCCAGGCTAACACAGATACGCAGTATTTT. Translation: CASSYRPQANTDTQYF.

The V gene is TRBV27, the J gene TRBJ2-7; no definite D call. Trimming removed 4 bases from V and 10 bases from J, with 14 bases in between. From germline, CDR1 is MNHEY and CDR2 SMNVEV (reference sequence). This CDR3 has 12 amino acids. The CDR3 protein is CASSSFGDTQYF. DNA for the CDR3: TGTGCCAGCAGTTCCTTTGGGGATACCCAGTACTTC.

This clonotype was counted only a few times. The chain combines TRBV28 with TRBJ2-7; 14 nucleotides line up with TRBD2. The CDR3 is made up of 16 amino acids. Germline assignment: CDR1 MDHEN and CDR2 SYDVKM. The trim removed 4 bases at V and 9 bases at J, leaving 11 bases unmatched. The CDR3 region is CASSSPLGTSGSVQYF. Written as DNA, the CDR3 is TGTGCCAGCAGTTCCCCATTGGGGACTAGCGGGAGTGTGCAGTACTTC.

J is TRBJ2-1 and V is TRBV6-5; TRBD2 aligns across 10 bases. The J call is uncertain, as TRBJ2-7 better fits the DNA end. The CDR3 sequence is 16 residues long. Germline CDR1 reads MNHEY; CDR2 reads SVGAGI. This chain's CDR3 is CASRPLAGVPYNEQYF. The CDR3 region has the DNA TGTGCCAGCAGACCTCTAGCGGGAGTCCCCTACAATGAGCAGTACTTC.

The V and J genes are TRBV19 and TRBJ1-4; D call uncertain. The V gene lost 1 base and the J gene lost 0 bases, with 9 bases spanning the gap. Germline CDR1 LNHDA, CDR2 SQIVND (reference sequence). The CDR3 covers 16 residues. The CDR3 reads CASSIVHGTTNEKLFF. The CDR3 DNA reads TGTGCCAGTAGTATAGTCCATGGGACAACTAATGAAAAACTGTTTTTT.

This clonotype has a handful of counts. The chain combines TRBV5-1 with TRBJ2-1; 7 bases align to TRBD2. The CDR3 sequence is 16 residues long. Losses at the gene ends were 2 bases for V and 4 bases for J; bases not matched to a gene: 9. CDR1 is SGHRS and CDR2 is YFSETQ in the germline V gene. The CDR3 sequence is CASSFSARGTYNEQFF. Here the CDR3 DNA reads TGCGCCAGCAGCTTCTCGGCGCGGGGGACTTACAATGAGCAGTTCTTC.

The chain carries TRBV3-1 and TRBJ1-1; 7 bases agree with TRBD1. Per the germline V gene, CDR1 is LGHDT and CDR2 is YNNKEL (reference sequence). There are 14 residues in the CDR3. J lost 8 bases, V lost 4 bases, and 10 bases had no gene match. In DNA, the CDR3 is TGTGCCAGCAGCCCCCGGGACAGCCGACGGGAAGCTTTCTTT. Amino acids: CASSPRDSRREAFF. The full variable domain, with the rest looked up from reference TRBV3-1 and TRBJ1-1, is DTAVSQTPKYLVTQMGNDKSIKCEQNLGHDTMYWYKQDSKKFLKIMFSYNNKELIINETVPNRFSPKSPDKAHLNLHINSLELGDSAVYFCASSPRDSRREAFFGQGTRLTVV.

Turning to this clonotype: This may arise from a read error, as a much more abundant clone is one base away. The V gene is TRBV29-1, the J gene TRBJ2-1, with D possibly TRBD1 on 6 matching bases. From germline, CDR1 is SQVTM and CDR2 ANQGSEA. The CDR3 sequence is 13 residues long. The CDR3 loop is CTIVGQRCNEQFF. CDR3 DNA sequence: TGCACCATAGTAGGACAGAGATGCAATGAGCAGTTCTTC.